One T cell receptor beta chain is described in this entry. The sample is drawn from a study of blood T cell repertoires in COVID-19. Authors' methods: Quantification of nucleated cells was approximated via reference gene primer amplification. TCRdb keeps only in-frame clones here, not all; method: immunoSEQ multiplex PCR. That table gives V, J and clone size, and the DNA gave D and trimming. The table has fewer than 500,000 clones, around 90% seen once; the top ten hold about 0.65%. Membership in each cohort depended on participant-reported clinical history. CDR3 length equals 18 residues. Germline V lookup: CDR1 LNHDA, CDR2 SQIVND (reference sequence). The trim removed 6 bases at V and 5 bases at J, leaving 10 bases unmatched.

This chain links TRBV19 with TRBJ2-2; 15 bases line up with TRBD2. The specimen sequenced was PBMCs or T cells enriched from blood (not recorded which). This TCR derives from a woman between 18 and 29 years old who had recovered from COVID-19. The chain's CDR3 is CASRPGTSGGRPTGELFF. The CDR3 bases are TGTGCCAGTAGACCCGGGACTAGCGGGGGGAGACCTACCGGGGAGCTGTTTTTT.